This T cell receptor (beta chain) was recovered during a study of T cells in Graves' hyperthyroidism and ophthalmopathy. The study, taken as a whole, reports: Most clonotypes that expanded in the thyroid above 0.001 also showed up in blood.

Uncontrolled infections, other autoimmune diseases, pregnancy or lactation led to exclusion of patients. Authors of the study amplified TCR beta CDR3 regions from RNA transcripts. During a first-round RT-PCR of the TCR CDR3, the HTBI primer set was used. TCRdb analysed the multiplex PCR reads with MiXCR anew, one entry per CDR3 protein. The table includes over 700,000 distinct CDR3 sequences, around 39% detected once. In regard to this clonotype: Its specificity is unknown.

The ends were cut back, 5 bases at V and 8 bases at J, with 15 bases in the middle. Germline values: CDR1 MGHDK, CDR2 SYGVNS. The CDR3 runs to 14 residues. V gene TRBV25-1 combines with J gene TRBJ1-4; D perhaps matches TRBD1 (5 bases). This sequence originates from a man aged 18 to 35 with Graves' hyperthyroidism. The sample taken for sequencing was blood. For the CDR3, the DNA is TGTGCCAGCAGTTTTGGCGGGGGAAGGGAAAAACTGTTTTTT. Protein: CASSFGGGREKLFF.